Below are 30 T cell receptor beta chains sequenced from a single sample in a study of blood T cells in healthy people across ages. Then a second PCR, running about 7 to 11 cycles, was carried out with a sample-barcoded 5' primer and a J-beta primer mix. Via MiXCR, TCRdb re-called the 5' RACE reads, giving one row per CDR3 protein. The data contain 600,000 to 1,000,000 distinct CDR3 sequences, roughly 64% of them singletons. What was sequenced was blood. These receptors were taken from a man aged 25-45 years in good health.

The chain has TRBV12-3 or TRBV12-4 and TRBJ1-2; 8 bases line up with TRBD1. Trimming removed 5 bases from V and 4 bases from J; junction bases left unmatched: 3. This CDR3 has 13 residues. This CDR3 reads CASSHGQGYGYTF. DNA of the CDR3: TGTGCCAGCAGTCACGGACAGGGCTATGGCTACACCTTC.

The rearrangement joins TRBV28 to TRBJ1-4; D remains unclear. From germline, CDR1 is MDHEN and CDR2 SYDVKM. This CDR3 comprises 12 residues. Trimming shortened V by 6 bases and J by 8 bases, and 10 bases separated the two germline ends. CDR3 coding DNA: TGTGCCAGCAGCGACGACCGCGAAAAACTGTTTTTT. As protein: CASSDDREKLFF.

The chain combines TRBV11-2 with TRBJ2-5, with unresolved D. This CDR3 region has 14 residues. Germline V gene lookup returns CDR1 SGHAT and CDR2 FQNNGV. Trimming removed 5 bases at V and 4 bases at J, with 14 bases between. For the CDR3, the DNA is TGTGCCAGCAGCCCTGAACCCCCCCCAGAGACCCAGTACTTC. Protein sequence: CASSPEPPPETQYF.

The CDR3 DNA follows: TGTGCCAGCAGTTCACAGGTTTGGGAGACCCAGTACTTC. This codes for CASSSQVWETQYF. V usage is TRBV27 and J usage is TRBJ2-5; perhaps TRBD1 as D (5 bases). V lost 4 bases to trimming and J lost 5 bases, with 11 bases between them. Germline loops: CDR1 MNHEY, CDR2 SMNVEV (reference sequence). The CDR3 is 13 amino acids.

This chain joins TRBV5-1 and TRBJ1-2; D is unclear. Between the trimmed V and J ends, which lost 7 bases and 6 bases, there was a span of 13 bases. This CDR3 has 12 residues. CDR1 is SGHRS, CDR2 YFSETQ, per germline. The chain's CDR3 is CASRELEDGYTF. The DNA for the CDR3 is TGCGCCAGCCGGGAGTTAGAAGATGGCTACACCTTC.

This clonotype showed up just a few times. The J gene is TRBJ1-1, the V gene TRBV4-2, with D possibly being TRBD1 (5 bases). The CDR3 sequence is 15 residues long. Trimming took 4 bases from V and 0 from J, leaving 12 bases between them. CDR1 is LGHNA, CDR2 YNFKEQ, per germline. The CDR3 DNA reads TGTGCCAGCAGCCCATCAGCGGGGGTGAACACTGAAGCTTTCTTT. Translation gives CASSPSAGVNTEAFF.

This rearrangement joins TRBV20-1 to TRBJ1-6; TRBD1 aligns across 8 bases. CDR1 and CDR2 from the germline V gene are DFQATT and SNEGSKA (reference sequence). J lost 9 bases, V lost 4 bases, and 8 bases had no gene match. This CDR3 spans 14 amino acids. The CDR3 DNA reads TGCAGTGCTACCTGGGGGACAGGTTCTTCACCCCTCCACTTT. This translates into CSATWGTGSSPLHF.

In this sample, this clonotype turned up a few times. The CDR3 loop is CASSLEGLELFF. CDR3 nucleotide sequence: TGTGCCAGCAGCTTAGAAGGATTAGAACTGTTTTTT. The chain is built from TRBV7-9 and TRBJ1-4; D not resolved. The ends were cut back, 1 base at V and 12 bases at J, with 9 bases in the middle. Germline CDR1 SEHNR, CDR2 FQNEAQ (reference sequence). The length of the CDR3 is 12 residues.

This clonotype showed up just a few times. The chain has TRBV10-3 and TRBJ1-1, with a weak D call TRBD1 (5 bases). The V gene's germline CDR1 is ENHRY and CDR2 SYGVKD. This CDR3 region has 14 residues. V dropped 6 bases and J dropped 3 bases, with 14 bases sitting between them. The CDR3 spells CAIRSGRSDTEAFF. In DNA, the CDR3 is TGTGCCATCAGATCAGGGAGGTCGGACACTGAAGCTTTCTTT.

The V gene is TRBV7-2, the J gene TRBJ2-1, with a weak D call TRBD2 (5 bases). Deletions cut 1 base from V and 4 bases from J, with 11 bases between. This CDR3 is built from 15 residues. Germline V gene data show CDR1 as SGHTA and CDR2 as FQGNSA. CDR3 protein: CASSLDGTRYNEQFF. CDR3 DNA: TGTGCCAGCAGCTTAGACGGCACTAGATACAATGAGCAGTTCTTC.

The gene calls are TRBV7-2 and TRBJ2-4; TRBD1 might be the D (6 bases). Germline-derived CDR1 and CDR2 are SGHTA and FQGNSA. The V and J ends lost 2 bases and 13 bases respectively, with 9 bases between them. The CDR3 runs to 11 residues. This chain's CDR3 is CASSLRDKQYF. DNA for the CDR3: TGTGCCAGCAGCTTACGGGACAAACAGTACTTC.

The chain has TRBV29-1 and TRBJ2-1; no clear D gene. This CDR3 is 11 amino acids long. Germline CDR1 and CDR2: SQVTM and ANQGSEA. V was trimmed by 7 bases and J by 5 bases, leaving 9 bases between them. CDR3 in amino acids: CSAGRDNEQFF. The CDR3 region has the DNA TGCAGCGCCGGACGGGACAATGAGCAGTTCTTC.

This clonotype was counted a single time. The chain recombines TRBV29-1 with TRBJ2-4, with TRBD1 matching over 8 bases. The DNA end favors TRBJ2-7, so the J call may be wrong. CDR1 and CDR2 (germline): SQVTM, ANQGSEA. The CDR3 is 13 residues long. The CDR3 DNA sequence: TGCAGCGTTGTGACAGGGGAAGTCTACGAGCAGTACTTC. Translated, it gives CSVVTGEVYEQYF.

This chain links TRBV6-1 with TRBJ2-1; D gene ambiguous. The assigned J gene may be wrong: the sequence end matches TRBJ2-7 better. This CDR3 comprises 15 residues. The germline V gene has CDR1 MNHNS and CDR2 SASEGT. The CDR3 DNA follows: TGTGCCAGCAGTGAATCTGACGGCCTCTTCTACGAGCAGTACTTC. Protein sequence: CASSESDGLFYEQYF.

This clonotype has a handful of counts. J is TRBJ2-7 and V is TRBV21-1; the table's D call, TRBD1, has no DNA check behind it. TRBV21-1 corresponds to a pseudogene. This CDR3 is 19 amino acids long. The chain's CDR3 is CASSKARPDTLARSYEQYF. For the CDR3, the DNA is TGTGCCAGCAGCAAAGCGAGGCCCGACACCCTCGCCCGATCCTACGAGCAGTACTTC.

This clonotype has more than one count but fewer than ten. V gene TRBV12-3 or TRBV12-4 combines with J gene TRBJ2-3, with D maybe TRBD1 (6 bases). There are 12 residues in the CDR3. Trimming shortened V by 6 bases and J by 6 bases, and 10 bases separated the two germline ends. The CDR3 DNA follows: TGTGCCAGCAGAAACCAGGGGGATACGCAGTATTTT. This encodes CASRNQGDTQYF.

This clonotype turned up a few times. This sequence joins TRBV20-1 and TRBJ2-5; the match to TRBD2 covers 12 bases. CDR3 size: 15 residues. Per germline, CDR1 DFQATT and CDR2 SNEGSKA (reference sequence). The V and J ends lost 2 bases and 5 bases, in that order; junction bases with no gene match: 6. The CDR3 protein is CSARPTSGSFETQYF. The DNA for the CDR3 is TGCAGTGCTAGACCGACTAGCGGGAGTTTTGAGACCCAGTACTTC.

The rearrangement links TRBV5-4 to TRBJ2-3; a possible D gene is TRBD1 (6 bases). Trimming took 4 bases from V and 9 from J, leaving 24 bases between them. The CDR3 is made up of 16 amino acids. CDR1 is SGHNT, CDR2 YYREEE, per germline (reference sequence). The CDR3 loop is CASSATTNPGARTQYF. For the CDR3, the DNA is TGTGCCAGCAGCGCTACGACTAACCCAGGGGCCAGGACGCAGTATTTT.

This clonotype was recorded at least ten times. V is TRBV11-2 and J is TRBJ1-2; D unclear. The ends were cut back, 2 bases at V and 8 bases at J, with 9 bases in the middle. The length of the CDR3 is 12 residues. CDR1 and CDR2 (germline): SGHAT, FQNNGV. CDR3 sequence reads: CASSLNRGGYTF. The CDR3 bases are TGTGCCAGCAGCTTAAATCGGGGAGGCTACACCTTC.

This clonotype showed up just a few times. This rearrangement joins TRBV10-2 to TRBJ1-2; possible D gene TRBD1, 5 bases. CDR3 length equals 12 residues. Trimming removed 6 bases at V and 6 bases at J, with 11 bases between. From germline, CDR1 is WSHSY and CDR2 SAAADI. The CDR3 DNA reads TGCGCCAGCAGCGAGGGGCCAGATGGCTACACCTTC. As protein: CASSEGPDGYTF.

This rearrangement joins TRBV15 to TRBJ2-1, with D perhaps being TRBD1 or TRBD2 (5 bases each). The J call may not be correct, given that the DNA end is closer to TRBJ2-7. From germline, CDR1 is LNHNV and CDR2 YYDKDF (reference sequence). The CDR3 covers 15 residues. The DNA of the CDR3 is TGTGCCACCAGCGAATACGGGACCTCCTACAATGAGCAGTACTTC. Encoded protein: CATSEYGTSYNEQYF.

J is TRBJ1-6 and V is TRBV4-1; maybe TRBD1 (5 bases). The CDR3 runs to 16 residues. V shed 0 bases and J shed 6 bases, with 12 bases lying between them. Looked up from germline, CDR1 is MGHRA and CDR2 is YSYEKL. In nucleotides, the CDR3 is TGCGCCAGCAGCCAAGAGGGACGGGGAATTAATTCACCCCTCCACTTT. Translated: CASSQEGRGINSPLHF.

This sequence joins TRBV20-1 and TRBJ1-2; no clear D gene. The CDR3 totals 12 residues. CDR1 DFQATT and CDR2 SNEGSKA come from the germline V gene (reference sequence). Trimming took off 5 bases at V and 7 bases at J, with 14 bases between the two ends. The CDR3 nucleotides are TGCAGTGCTGCGAAGGGCTCTGGTGGCTACACCTTC. Residues: CSAAKGSGGYTF.

V is TRBV6-1 and J is TRBJ2-1; the D gene could be TRBD1 or TRBD2 (5 bases each). This CDR3 is built from 15 residues. With 2 bases removed from V and 12 bases from J, the gap between germline ends came to 20 bases. CDR1 MNHNS and CDR2 SASEGT come from the germline V gene. The CDR3 nucleotides are TGTGCCAGCAGTGAAATTACCGAAGGGTTTGGGGGGCAGTTCTTC. This translates into CASSEITEGFGGQFF.

The chain couples TRBV7-2 to TRBJ2-7; D is uncertain. The J call may be incorrect, as the DNA end agrees better with TRBJ2-5. This CDR3 comprises 13 residues. The V gene's germline CDR1 is SGHTA and CDR2 FQGNSA. The CDR3 DNA reads as TGTGCCAGCAGCTTAGGAGCGTTGCAGACCCAGTACTTC. It is translated as CASSLGALQTQYF.

This chain connects TRBV12-3 or TRBV12-4 to TRBJ2-1; TRBD2 might be the D (6 bases). This CDR3 has 11 amino acids. Trimming removed 7 bases at V and 15 bases at J, with 16 bases between. DNA of the CDR3: TGTGCCAGCACCCTTCTCCGGGACTTGTTCTTC. Translating it yields CASTLLRDLFF.

This rearrangement joins TRBV14 to TRBJ1-2; D is unresolved. V lost 3 bases and J 5 bases, leaving 10 bases between the germline ends. From germline, CDR1 is SGHDN and CDR2 FVKESK. CDR3 length: 13 residues. CDR3 nucleotides: TGTGCCAGCAGCCATGCGGTTTCTTATGGCTACACCTTC. It translates to CASSHAVSYGYTF. The variable domain in full, with the rest retrieved from reference TRBV14 and TRBJ1-2, is EAGVTQFPSHSVIEKGQTVTLRCDPISGHDNLYWYRRVMGKEIKFLLHFVKESKQDESGMPNNRFLAERTGGTYSTLKVQPAELEDSGVYFCASSHAVSYGYTFGSGTRLTVV.

This clonotype was observed many times. This chain links TRBV5-1 with TRBJ1-4; D possibly corresponds to TRBD1 (6 bases). The CDR3 has 15 residues. V lost 3 bases and J 14 bases, leaving 23 bases between the germline ends. Germline V CDR1 and CDR2: SGHRS, YFSETQ. The CDR3 DNA is TGCGCCAGCAGCTCGGGACAAGTCCTCGATTTATCGCTGTTTTTT. Protein: CASSSGQVLDLSLFF.

The J gene is TRBJ2-1, the V gene TRBV5-1, with D perhaps matching TRBD1 or TRBD2 (6 bases each). With 4 bases removed from V and 9 bases from J, the gap between germline ends came to 17 bases. CDR3 length: 14 residues. Looked up from germline, CDR1 is SGHRS and CDR2 is YFSETQ. For the CDR3, the DNA is TGCGCCAGCAGCCCGGGGGTGTCGGGGGCTGAGCAGTTCTTC. As protein: CASSPGVSGAEQFF.

The J gene is TRBJ2-5, the V gene TRBV4-1, with a possible D match to TRBD2 (6 bases). V lost 1 base to trimming and J lost 3 bases, with 12 bases between them. The V gene's germline CDR1 is MGHRA and CDR2 YSYEKL. This CDR3 has 15 residues. CDR3 sequence reads: CASSQGPGGEETQYF. CDR3 bases: TGCGCCAGCAGCCAAGGACCCGGCGGGGAAGAGACCCAGTACTTC.